The 13 T cell receptor beta chains given below trace back to one sample, sequenced in a study of cytomegalovirus exposure and HLA in healthy donors. PCR was performed using 60 Vbeta and 13 Jbeta primers. Generated by immunoSEQ multiplex PCR, the TCRdb table keeps only in-frame clones and is missing some. Of about 190,000 clones in the sample, 70% to 80% are singletons; the top ten hold around 1.4%. Material: PBMCs. These receptors all come from a woman aged 50 to 65 in good health and CMV-seronegative.

This clone was detected only once. V gene TRBV5-4 combines with J gene TRBJ1-2; tentative D call: TRBD1 (5 bases). The CDR3 has 14 residues. Germline CDR1 and CDR2: SGHNT and YYREEE (reference sequence). V shed 5 bases and J shed 2 bases, with 13 bases lying between them. CDR3 DNA sequence: TGTGCCAGCAGATTTGACAGCCCGAACTATGGCTACACCTTC. This codes for CASRFDSPNYGYTF.

The V gene is TRBV27, the J gene TRBJ2-1; TRBD1 agrees at 7 bases. V trimming: 0 bases; J trimming: 6 bases; junction bases outside the gene matches: 2. Germline V gives CDR1 MNHEY, CDR2 SMNVEV (reference sequence). The CDR3 length is 14 residues. The CDR3 region has the DNA TGTGCCAGCAGTTTATCCAGGGGGAGCAATGAGCAGTTCTTC. It is translated as CASSLSRGSNEQFF.

The gene calls are TRBV2 and TRBJ2-7; 7 nucleotides align to TRBD1. Germline V gene lookup returns CDR1 SNHLY and CDR2 FYNNEI. V gave up 8 bases and J gave up 4 bases; unmatched junction bases: 11. The CDR3 totals 14 residues. The CDR3 reads CASGTSGGSYEQYF. CDR3 DNA sequence: TGTGCCAGCGGCACATCAGGGGGAAGTTACGAGCAGTACTTC. The variable domain in full, with the rest retrieved from reference TRBV2 and TRBJ2-7, is EPEVTQTPSHQVTQMGQEVILRCVPISNHLYFYWYRQILGQKVEFLVSFYNNEISEKSEIFDDQFSVERPDGSNFTLKIRSTKLEDSAMYFCASGTSGGSYEQYFGPGTRLTVT.

The chain joins TRBV28 to TRBJ2-5; 8 nucleotides match TRBD1. The J call may not be correct, given that the DNA end is closer to TRBJ2-7. Germline V gene data show CDR1 as MDHEN and CDR2 as SYDVKM. The CDR3 is 17 residues long. CDR3 protein: CASSLWGSLRQGYEQYF. The CDR3 bases are TGTGCCAGCAGTTTATGGGGGTCGTTGCGACAGGGGTACGAGCAGTACTTC.

This chain uses TRBV18 with TRBJ2-2; 7 positions agree with TRBD1. The CDR3 extends over 12 amino acids. Germline V gives CDR1 KGHSH, CDR2 LQKENI. The V and J ends lost 3 bases and 8 bases, in that order; junction bases with no gene match: 0. This CDR3 reads CASSPDRGELFF. The CDR3, as DNA: TGTGCCAGCTCACCGGACAGGGGGGAGCTGTTTTTT.

The chain combines TRBV7-2 with TRBJ2-7; 9 bases align to TRBD2. Trimming removed 8 bases from V and 5 bases from J; junction bases left unmatched: 13. The CDR3 length is 15 residues. Germline loops: CDR1 SGHTA, CDR2 FQGNSA. The CDR3 region has the DNA TGTGCCAGCTCCAATCGCGCGGGAGGGCCAAACGAGCAGTACTTC. It translates to CASSNRAGGPNEQYF.

V usage is TRBV11-3 and J usage is TRBJ2-7, with D uncertain. V was cut by 5 bases and J by 6 bases, with 17 bases left in between. Germline CDR1 reads SGHNT; CDR2 reads YENEEA. CDR3 length: 14 residues. The CDR3 reads CASSRGGALGEQYF. As DNA, the CDR3 is TGTGCCAGCAGCCGCGGCGGAGCTCTTGGCGAGCAGTACTTC.

In this sample, this clone turned up a few times. V gene TRBV28 combines with J gene TRBJ2-7; 8 positions match TRBD2. CDR1 is MDHEN and CDR2 is SYDVKM in the germline V gene. After removal of 6 bases from V and 4 bases from J, the junction contained 14 bases not matched to a gene. The CDR3 sequence is 16 residues long. CDR3 sequence reads: CASRGASAGGTYEQYF. DNA for the CDR3: TGTGCCAGCAGGGGGGCCAGCGCGGGAGGTACTTACGAGCAGTACTTC.

The chain joins TRBV4-2 to TRBJ2-3, with 10 bases fitting TRBD2. Germline V CDR1 and CDR2: LGHNA, YNFKEQ. The CDR3 totals 16 residues. The ends lost 0 bases at V and 3 bases at J; junction bases unmatched: 3. The CDR3 reads CASSQEAGGVTDTQYF. The DNA for the CDR3 is TGTGCCAGCAGCCAAGAAGCGGGAGGGGTGACAGATACGCAGTATTTT.

The chain is built from TRBV5-1 and TRBJ2-6, with D perhaps matching TRBD2 (5 bases). Germline lookup yields CDR1 SGHRS and CDR2 YFSETQ. This CDR3 spans 15 amino acids. V was pared by 4 bases and J by 0 bases, with 8 bases between. CDR3 loop: CASSREISGANVLTF. The CDR3 DNA reads as TGCGCCAGCAGCCGGGAAATCTCTGGGGCCAACGTCCTGACTTTC.

This chain joins TRBV19 and TRBJ2-7, with D tentatively TRBD1 (5 bases). This CDR3 spans 14 amino acids. The V end was cut by 5 bases, the J end by 3 bases, with 14 bases between. CDR1 and CDR2 (germline): LNHDA, SQIVND (reference sequence). The CDR3 reads CASSLRGTNYEQYF. CDR3 nucleotides: TGTGCCAGTAGTTTAAGGGGAACAAACTACGAGCAGTACTTC.

The rearrangement uses TRBV5-1 and TRBJ2-3, with a possible D match to TRBD1 (6 bases). Germline V gene data show CDR1 as SGHRS and CDR2 as YFSETQ. V dropped 1 base and J dropped 8 bases, with 11 bases sitting between them. The CDR3 extends over 13 amino acids. The CDR3 spells CASSLTGLGTQYF. Here the CDR3 DNA reads TGCGCCAGCAGCTTGACAGGGTTAGGTACGCAGTATTTT.

This clone appeared once. This chain joins TRBV28 and TRBJ1-4, with TRBD1 as a possible D gene (6 bases). CDR3 length: 15 residues. Germline V gives CDR1 MDHEN, CDR2 SYDVKM. Trimming took 6 bases from V and 3 from J, leaving 14 bases between them. The DNA of the CDR3 is TGTGCCAGCAGAGATGGGGGGGCTGCTAATGAAAAACTGTTTTTT. It specifies CASRDGGAANEKLFF. The entire variable domain, with the rest obtained from reference TRBV28 and TRBJ1-4, is as follows: DVKVTQSSRYLVKRTGEKVFLECVQDMDHENMFWYRQDPGLGLRLIYFSYDVKMKEKGDIPEGYSVSREKKERFSLILESASTNQTSMYLCASRDGGAANEKLFFGSGTQLSVL.